This T cell receptor (beta chain) was identified in a study of cytomegalovirus exposure and HLA in healthy donors. Germline values: CDR1 MNHEY, CDR2 SMNVEV (reference sequence). Trimming left V 4 bases short and J 0 bases short, with 13 bases between. This CDR3 contains 16 residues. Of note for this clone: What it recognizes is unknown.

The study ran its PCR with 60 Vbeta and 13 Jbeta primers. The assay was immunoSEQ multiplex PCR, and TCRdb's table has in-frame clones only and misses some. The sample lists more than 75,000 clones; roughly four fifths were seen once. Broader study findings: Solely CMV serostatus was available to characterize immune exposure. Cytomegalovirus-associated TCR beta chains were listed, numbering 150 to 200. Rates of TCR association differed by HLA locus in a later analysis, with DRB1 highest and HLA-C lowest.

The donors (healthy individuals) were bone marrow donors. Material for sequencing was PBMCs. The chain employs TRBV27 and TRBJ1-5; D is unclear. The receptor was derived from a woman aged 45-60 years in good health and CMV-seropositive. In nucleotides, the CDR3 is TGTGCCAGCAGTTCCGTCCGCCGGGGTAGCAATCAGCCCCAGCATTTT. Protein product: CASSSVRRGSNQPQHF.